The entry that follows covers one TCR beta chain sequence. Its matching antigen is unknown. This entry comes from a study of OX40 agonist ivuxolimab in advanced cancers. Study at large: About 40% of patients had received prior checkpoint inhibitor therapy.

TCRdb's table, derived via immunoSEQ multiplex PCR, lists solely in-frame clones and lacks some. The data hold around 35,000 clones, with roughly three quarters observed a single time. Broader study findings: Among T cells, CD8+ cells averaged more expanded clones than CD4+ cells.

Looked up from germline, CDR1 is MNHEY and CDR2 is SVGAGI. Trimming shortened V by 6 bases and J by 0 bases, and 15 bases separated the two germline ends. The length of the CDR3 is 15 residues. The material sequenced was CD4+ or CD8+ T cells sorted from blood, taken in a trial of the OX40 agonist ivuxolimab. V gene TRBV6-5 combines with J gene TRBJ2-7, with TRBD1 as a possible D gene (6 bases). The source of this sequence is an adult with an advanced solid tumor such as melanoma, head and neck, liver or kidney cancer. DNA for the CDR3: TGTGCCAGCAGGTCAACCGGGACAAGCTCCTACGAGCAGTACTTC. It encodes CASRSTGTSSYEQYF.